The present TCR beta chain was sequenced within a study of T cells after yellow fever vaccination. Study information: Low-cell-number fractions underwent preparation using SMART-Seq v4 Ultra Low Input. Study outcomes and limitations: Contaminants from the bulk population, in the form of abundant clonotypes, could be found in FACS-sorted repertoires. A secondary response was less intense yet reached its peak sooner, at day 5 versus 15.

The CDR3 runs 18 residues. Trimming took 5 bases from V and 0 from J, leaving 20 bases between them. Germline V lookup: CDR1 SEHNR, CDR2 FQNEAQ (reference sequence). There are a few counts of this clonotype. The antigen is undetermined. Universal primer sites and UMIs were introduced during 5'RACE template-switching synthesis of TCR cDNA. TCRdb reanalysed the 5' RACE reads using MiXCR and keeps one entry per CDR3 protein. This sample has approximately 250,000 distinct CDR3 sequences; approximately 5.2% occur once, and the top ten carry more than 3%. The material sequenced was CD4+ T cells sorted from PBMCs, taken on the day of the yellow fever booster vaccination. This sequence was found in a man aged 18-30 years who received the YFV17D yellow fever vaccine. The genes are TRBV7-9 and TRBJ1-3; D is uncertain. This CDR3 reads CASSPWLGRGSSGNTIYF. In nucleotides, the CDR3 is TGTGCCAGCAGCCCCTGGCTAGGACGGGGAAGCTCTGGAAACACCATATATTTT.